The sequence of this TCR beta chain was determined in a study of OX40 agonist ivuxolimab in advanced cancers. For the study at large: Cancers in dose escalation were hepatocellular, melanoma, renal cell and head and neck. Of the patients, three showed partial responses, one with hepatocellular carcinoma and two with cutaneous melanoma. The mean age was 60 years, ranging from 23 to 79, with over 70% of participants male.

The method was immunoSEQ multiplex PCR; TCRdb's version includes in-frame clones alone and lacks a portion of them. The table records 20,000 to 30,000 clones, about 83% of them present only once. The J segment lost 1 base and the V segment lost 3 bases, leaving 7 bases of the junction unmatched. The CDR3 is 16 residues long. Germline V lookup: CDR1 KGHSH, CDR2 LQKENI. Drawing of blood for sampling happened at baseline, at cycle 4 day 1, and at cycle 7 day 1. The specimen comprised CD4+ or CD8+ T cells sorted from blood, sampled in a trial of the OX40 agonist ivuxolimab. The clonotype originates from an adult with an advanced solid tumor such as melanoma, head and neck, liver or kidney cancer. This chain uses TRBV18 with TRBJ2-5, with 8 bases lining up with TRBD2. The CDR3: CASSPPGGGSQETQYF. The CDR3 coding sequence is TGTGCCAGCTCACCTCCAGGCGGGGGGTCCCAAGAGACCCAGTACTTC. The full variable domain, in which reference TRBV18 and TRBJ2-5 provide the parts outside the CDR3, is NAGVMQNPRHLVRRRGQEARLRCSPMKGHSHVYWYRQLPEEGLKFMVYLQKENIIDESGMPKERFSAEFPKEGPSILRIQQVVRGDSAAYFCASSPPGGGSQETQYFGPGTRLLVL.